This is a list of T cell receptor beta chains from one sample in a study of response to subunit inactivated influenza vaccine. TCRdb used MiXCR to reprocess the RT-PCR reads, holding one entry per CDR3 protein. The data show under 550,000 distinct CDR3 sequences, with approximately 7.6% seen just once and approximately 13% held by the top ten. This material consisted of PBMCs from blood, taken less than 30 months after vaccination. The receptor source for this set is a man aged 50-75 years who received an inactivated influenza vaccine. Each CDR3 is given with its conserved first and last residue. Each record gives: clone size, V gene, D gene, J gene, CDR3 DNA, CDR3 protein. D genes are given only for firm matches. Clone size is stated in some rows and not others, as once, few, many or a class when expanded.

>NA|TRBV10-3|TRBD1|TRBJ1-2
TGTGCCATCAGCTCCGGGACAGACGGATATGGCTACACCTTC
CAISSGTDGYGYTF
>few|TRBV11-2|TRBD2|TRBJ2-1
TGTGCCAGGGCAGTACAGGGACTAGCGGGGGGGTCGAAGGACAATGAGCAGTTCTTC
CARAVQGLAGGSKDNEQFF
>few|TRBV12-3/TRBV12-4|NA|TRBJ2-3
TGTGCCAGCAGTCCCCTGGGGACACATCAGACAGATACGCAGTATTTT
CASSPLGTHQTDTQYF
>NA|TRBV2|NA|TRBJ1-5
TGTGCCAGCAGCGAAGGGAGTGGGATACGTCAGCCCCAGCATTTT
CASSEGSGIRQPQHF
>NA|TRBV25-1|TRBD2|TRBJ2-3
TGTGCCAGCCATAGCGGGGGGCCCGGACTTGAAAGCACAGATACGCAGTATTTT
CASHSGGPGLESTDTQYF
>few|TRBV7-9|NA|TRBJ2-2
TGTGCCATTCTGGCGGACCTAGCCCCGCCCAGGGAGCTGTTTTTT
CAILADLAPPRELFF
>many|TRBV7-2|TRBD2|TRBJ2-2
TGTGCCAGCAGCTTAAAGGCGGGGGGGCGTTGGGAGCTGTTTTTT
CASSLKAGGRWELFF
>NA|TRBV29-1|TRBD2|TRBJ2-3
TGCAGCGTTGTTCCCTCTGGGGGGGTAGGTTCAGATACGCAGTATTTT
CSVVPSGGVGSDTQYF
>NA|TRBV7-9|NA|TRBJ2-6
TGTGCCAGCAGCATACACAGGAACTCTGGGGCCAACGTCCTGACTTTC
CASSIHRNSGANVLTF
>many|TRBV4-1|TRBD1|TRBJ1-6
TGCGCCAGCAGCCAGAAACAGGGGTATAATTCACCCCTCCACTTT
CASSQKQGYNSPLHF
>few|TRBV19|NA|TRBJ1-2
TGTGCCAGTAGTATAGGAGTCTTCTATGGCTACACCTTC
CASSIGVFYGYTF
>few|TRBV2|NA|TRBJ2-7
TGTGCCAGCGCCCTATCCTACGAGCAGTACTTC
CASALSYEQYF
>NA|TRBV6-1|NA|TRBJ2-3
TGTGCCAGCAGTGGGCTTAGCAGCACAGATACGCAGTATTTT
CASSGLSSTDTQYF
>NA|TRBV5-6|NA|TRBJ2-7
TGTGCCAGCACCAGTCAGGCTTTCTACGAGCAGTACTTC
CASTSQAFYEQYF
>few|TRBV14|NA|TRBJ2-7
TGTGCCAGCAGCCCCCTACCGACCGGGGTACACGAGCAGTACTTC
CASSPLPTGVHEQYF
>many|TRBV7-6|TRBD1|TRBJ2-1
TGTGCCAGCAGCCGCCCATCCTGGACAGGGAGTCATGAGCAGTTCTTC
CASSRPSWTGSHEQFF
>many|TRBV6-1|NA|TRBJ1-1
TGTGCCAGCAGTGACAGGGTGAACACTGAAGCTTTCTTT
CASSDRVNTEAFF
>many|TRBV5-1|TRBD1|TRBJ2-1
TGCGCCAGCAGCTTGGAGGCCAGGGGGATCGGCTACAATGAGCAGTTCTTC
CASSLEARGIGYNEQFF
>many|TRBV20-1|NA|TRBJ2-3
TGCAGTGCTAGAGATATCCAGGGGATGACTACAGATACGCAGTATTTT
CSARDIQGMTTDTQYF
>many|TRBV7-8|NA|TRBJ1-6
TGTGCCAGCAGCCCTCGGGGCCCAAATTCACCCCTCCACTTT
CASSPRGPNSPLHF
>few|TRBV3-1|NA|TRBJ1-1
TGTGCCAGCAGCCCCCCCCGGGGGTCGGGTGAAGCTTTCTTT
CASSPPRGSGEAFF
>NA|TRBV6-2/TRBV6-3|NA|TRBJ2-3
TGTGCCAGCAGTTACTCGAAGAGGAGGAGCACAGATACGCAGTATTTT
CASSYSKRRSTDTQYF
>NA|TRBV7-2|TRBD1|TRBJ1-3
TGTGCCAGCAGCATTACAGGGGGCGCGGGAAACACCATATATTTT
CASSITGGAGNTIYF
>NA|TRBV28|TRBD1|TRBJ2-7
TGTGCCAGCACCAATCCATCCGGGACAGGGATCTACGAGCAGTACTTC
CASTNPSGTGIYEQYF
>many|TRBV5-1|TRBD1|TRBJ2-3
TGCGCCAGCGCGAGGGGGCAGGACCACACAGATACGCAGTATTTT
CASARGQDHTDTQYF
>many|TRBV20-1|NA|TRBJ1-5
TGCAGTGCTAGAGACAGTCCCAATGGCAATCAGCCCCAGCATTTT
CSARDSPNGNQPQHF
>NA|TRBV7-2|NA|TRBJ2-1
TGTGCCAGCAGCCTGGGTGACGAAATAAGATACAATGAGCAGTTCTTC
CASSLGDEIRYNEQFF
>NA|TRBV4-3|NA|TRBJ2-7
TGCGCCAGCAGCCAAGGATCGGTTGTCGGTGGCTACGAGCAGTACTTC
CASSQGSVVGGYEQYF
>NA|TRBV20-1|NA|TRBJ1-2
TGCAGTGCCCCCCTCGGGGGGAGCTCTAACTATGGCTACACCTTC
CSAPLGGSSNYGYTF
>few|TRBV7-2|NA|TRBJ2-7
TGTGCCAGCAGCGAAGGACAGAACTACGAGCAGTACTTC
CASSEGQNYEQYF
>few|TRBV20-1|NA|TRBJ2-7
TGCAGTGCTAGGACCGGGGTCCACCCCTACGAGCAGTACTTC
CSARTGVHPYEQYF
>many|TRBV20-1|NA|TRBJ2-1
TGCAGTGCTAGAGATGACTTTAATGAGCAGTTCTTC
CSARDDFNEQFF
>few|TRBV20-1|TRBD2|TRBJ2-1
TGCAGTGCTGATCTAGCGGGAGTCGGCAATGAGCAGTTCTTC
CSADLAGVGNEQFF
>NA|TRBV2|NA|TRBJ2-5
TGTGCCAGGGTTTTCGGGGATACAGTCAAGGAGACCCAGTACTTC
CARVFGDTVKETQYF
>NA|TRBV20-1|TRBD1|TRBJ2-7
TGCAGTGCTTGGGACAGGAGCTCCTACGAGCAGTACTTC
CSAWDRSSYEQYF
>few|TRBV4-3|TRBD1|TRBJ2-7
TGCGCCAGCAGCCCCAGGGCCGGGACAGGGAGCTACGAGCAGTACTTC
CASSPRAGTGSYEQYF
>many|TRBV24-1|NA|TRBJ2-1
TGTGCCACCAGTGATTCTCGATTGGGCAATGAGCAGTTCTTC
CATSDSRLGNEQFF
>NA|TRBV7-2|NA|TRBJ2-5
TGTGCCAGCAGCGAACTGGGCCTAGCTGGGGAGACCCAGTACTTC
CASSELGLAGETQYF
>NA|TRBV20-1|NA|TRBJ1-5
TGCAGTGCTAGAGATCTGGTGTTTAGCAATCAGCCCCAGCATTTT
CSARDLVFSNQPQHF
>few|TRBV15|TRBD2|TRBJ2-7
TGTGCCACCAGCAGTGATCTAGCGGCCTTATACGAGCAGTACTTC
CATSSDLAALYEQYF
>few|TRBV27|NA|TRBJ2-7
TGTGCCAGCAGTTTACTATTAGGAGGGGTCCCCTACGAGCAGTACTTC
CASSLLLGGVPYEQYF
>few|TRBV27|NA|TRBJ2-5
TGTGCCAGCAGTTTAATGGGGCAGGGGGGAGAGACCCAGTACTTC
CASSLMGQGGETQYF
>NA|TRBV5-6|NA|TRBJ2-3
TGTGCCAGCAGCCCGGAACCCACAGATACGCAGTATTTT
CASSPEPTDTQYF
>few|TRBV9|TRBD2|TRBJ2-3
TGTGCCAGCAGCGAGGGACTAGCGGGGTCAGATACGCAGTATTTT
CASSEGLAGSDTQYF
>many|TRBV10-3|NA|TRBJ1-6
TGTGCCATCAGTGAAGGGACATCGAATTCACCCCTCCACTTT
CAISEGTSNSPLHF
>NA|TRBV12-3/TRBV12-4|NA|TRBJ2-7
TGTGCCAGCAGTTCCGGGGTCCGACGCGAGCAGTACTTC
CASSSGVRREQYF
>few|TRBV6-5|NA|TRBJ2-2
TGTGCCAGCAGTTACGTGTGGGGCGTGAACACCGGGGAGCTGTTTTTT
CASSYVWGVNTGELFF
>NA|TRBV11-2|NA|TRBJ2-3
TGTGCCAGCAGCTTAGATGGCGGGGGCGTAGGAGGTACGCGGTATTTT
CASSLDGGGVGGTRYF
>NA|TRBV7-9|NA|TRBJ2-3
TGTGCCAGCAGCTTTGAGGGAGAGGCAGATACGCAGTATTTT
CASSFEGEADTQYF